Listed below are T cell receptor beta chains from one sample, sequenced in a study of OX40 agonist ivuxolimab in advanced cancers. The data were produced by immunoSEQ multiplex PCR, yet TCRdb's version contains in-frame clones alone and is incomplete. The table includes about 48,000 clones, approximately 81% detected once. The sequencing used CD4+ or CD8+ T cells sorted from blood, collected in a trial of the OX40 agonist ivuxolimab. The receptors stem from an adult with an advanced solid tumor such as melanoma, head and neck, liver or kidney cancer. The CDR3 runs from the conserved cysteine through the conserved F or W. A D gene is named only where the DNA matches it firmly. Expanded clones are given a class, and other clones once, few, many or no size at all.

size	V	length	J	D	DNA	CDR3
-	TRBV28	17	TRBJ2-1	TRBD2	TGTGCCAGCAGTTTCCCCGGACTAGCGGGAGGGTACAATGAGCAGTTCTTC	CASSFPGLAGGYNEQFF
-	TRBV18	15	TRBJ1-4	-	TGTGCCAGCTCACGGCAAGCGGGGACTAATGAAAAACTGTTTTTT	CASSRQAGTNEKLFF
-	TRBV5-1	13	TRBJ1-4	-	TGCGCCAGCAGCTTCGGAGGGGCGGAAAAACTGTTTTTT	CASSFGGAEKLFF
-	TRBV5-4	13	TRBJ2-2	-	TGTGCCAGCAGGTCACCACCAGGCGGGGAGCTGTTTTTT	CASRSPPGGELFF
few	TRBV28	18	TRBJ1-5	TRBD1	TGTGCCAGCAGTTTGCGCGGACAGGGGGCGCGGCGCAATCAGCCCCAGCATTTT	CASSLRGQGARRNQPQHF
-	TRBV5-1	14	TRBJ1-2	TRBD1	TGCGCCAGCAGATCCGGGACAGGGTCCTATGGCTACACCTTC	CASRSGTGSYGYTF
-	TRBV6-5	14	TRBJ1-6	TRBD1	TGTGCCAGCACCAGGGGGGGGGATAATTCACCCCTCCACTTT	CASTRGGDNSPLHF
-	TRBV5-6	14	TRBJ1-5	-	TGTGCCAGCAGCCACGGGACGCCAGATCAGCCCCAGCATTTT	CASSHGTPDQPQHF
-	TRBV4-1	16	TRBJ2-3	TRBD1	TGCGCCAGCAGCCTACAAGGACAGGCTAGCACAGATACGCAGTATTTT	CASSLQGQASTDTQYF
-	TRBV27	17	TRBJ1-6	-	TGTGCCAGCAGTCTAACCTTAAGGGCATCAGTAAATTCACCCCTCCACTTT	CASSLTLRASVNSPLHF
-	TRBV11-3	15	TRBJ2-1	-	TGTGCCAGCAGCTACGGAGGGCCAGGTCTTAGTGAGCAGTTCTTC	CASSYGGPGLSEQFF
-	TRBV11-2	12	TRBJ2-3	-	TGTGCCAGCAGCCAGGGGACAGATACGCAGTATTTT	CASSQGTDTQYF
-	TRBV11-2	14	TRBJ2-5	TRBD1	TGTGCCAGCAGCCCCCCAGGGGGCCAAGAGACCCAGTACTTC	CASSPPGGQETQYF
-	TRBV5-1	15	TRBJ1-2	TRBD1	TGCGCCAGCAGCCCGTCCGGACAGGGGGCGGGAGGCTACACCTTC	CASSPSGQGAGGYTF
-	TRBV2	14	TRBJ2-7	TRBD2	TGTGCCAGCAGGGGACTAGGCCGTAGGAACGAGCAGTACTTC	CASRGLGRRNEQYF
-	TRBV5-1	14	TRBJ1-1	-	TGCGCCAGCAGCTTGGAGCCAGAGAACACTGAAGCTTTCTTT	CASSLEPENTEAFF
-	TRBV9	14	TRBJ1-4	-	TGTGCCAGCAGCGTAGACGGGAGGAGGGAAAAACTGTTTTTT	CASSVDGRREKLFF
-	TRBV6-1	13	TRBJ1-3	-	TGTGCCAGCAGTGAATCTCTTCAAAACACCATATATTTT	CASSESLQNTIYF
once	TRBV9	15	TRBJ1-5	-	TGTGCCAGCAGCGCCGACAGCCACAGCAATCAGCCCCAGCATTTT	CASSADSHSNQPQHF
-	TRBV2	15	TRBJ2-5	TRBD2	TGTGCCAGCAGTGGGACCCTAGCGGGATGGGAGACCCAGTACTTC	CASSGTLAGWETQYF
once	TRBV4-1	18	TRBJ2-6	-	TGCGCCAGCAGCCAAGAGTCCAGGGGACGTTCTGGGGCCAACGTCCTGACTTTC	CASSQESRGRSGANVLTF
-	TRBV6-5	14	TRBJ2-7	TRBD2	TGTGCCAGCATTTTCGGGGGGACTACCGGTCAGCAGTACTTC	CASIFGGTTGQQYF
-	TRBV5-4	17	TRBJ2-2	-	TGTGCCAGCAGCGCGCGGTCGGGTTTTAGGGACACCGGGGAGCTGTTTTTT	CASSARSGFRDTGELFF
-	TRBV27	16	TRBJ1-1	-	TGTGCCAGCAGTCGGGCCCATACTGTGGGGAACACTGAAGCTTTCTTT	CASSRAHTVGNTEAFF
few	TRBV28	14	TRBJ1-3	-	TGTGCCAGCAGTCCCCAGGGGTCTGGAAACACCATATATTTT	CASSPQGSGNTIYF
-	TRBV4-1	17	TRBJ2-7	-	TGCGCCAGCAGCCAAGCTAGTCCTCCTCAAAAACCCGACGAGCAGTACTTC	CASSQASPPQKPDEQYF
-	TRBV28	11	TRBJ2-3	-	TGTGCCAGCTTGTGGGGAGATACGCAGTATTTT	CASLWGDTQYF
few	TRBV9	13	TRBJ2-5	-	TGTGCCAGCAGCGCCCGCCCCCTGGAGACCCAGTACTTC	CASSARPLETQYF
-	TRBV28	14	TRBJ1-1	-	TGTGCCAGCAGTTTAAACGCAGGAGGTCTAAAAGCTTTCTTT	CASSLNAGGLKAFF
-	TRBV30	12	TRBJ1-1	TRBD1	TGTGCCTGGGGACAGGGGTGGGCTGAAGCTTTCTTT	CAWGQGWAEAFF
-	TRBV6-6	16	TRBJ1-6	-	TGTGCCAGCCTCCCTGGGGGGGGACCTAGCTGGTCACCCCTCCACTTT	CASLPGGGPSWSPLHF
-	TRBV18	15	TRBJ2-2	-	TGTGCCAGCTCACCACTGGGGGCCCTTACCGGGGAGCTGTTTTTT	CASSPLGALTGELFF
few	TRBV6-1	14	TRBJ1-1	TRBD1	TGTGCCAGCAGTCGGGACAGGGTGAACACTGAAGCTTTCTTT	CASSRDRVNTEAFF
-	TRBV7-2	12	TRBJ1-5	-	TGTGCCAGCAGCTGGCCCAACCAGCCCCAGCATTTT	CASSWPNQPQHF
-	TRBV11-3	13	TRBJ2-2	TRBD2	TGTGCCAGCAGCCCGGGGGGGACCGGGGAGCTGTTTTTT	CASSPGGTGELFF
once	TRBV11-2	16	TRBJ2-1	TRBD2	TGTGCCAGCAGCTCAGGGCCTAGCGGATCCTACAATGAGCAGTTCTTC	CASSSGPSGSYNEQFF
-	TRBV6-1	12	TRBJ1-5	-	TGTGCCAGCAGTGGCGTTTCCCAGCCCCAGCATTTT	CASSGVSQPQHF